Sequencing of this T cell receptor (beta chain) was carried out in a study of blood T cell repertoires in COVID-19. Study in general: Material from acute and convalescent COVID-19 was sourced from the United States, Italy and Spain. Nucleic acid was either cDNA or gDNA, and it came from T cells, B-cell-depleted T cells, or PBMCs.

This clone was seen just once. Other DNA sequences of this sample code for an identical CDR3. Trimming stripped 0 bases from V and 7 bases from J, with 7 bases between. This CDR3 region has 13 residues. CDR1 and CDR2 from the germline V gene are MNHNS and SASEGT. In the original workflow: Amplification of reference gene primers was used by the study to estimate nucleated cell counts. Sequencing was performed with immunoSEQ multiplex PCR; in TCRdb, only in-frame clones are kept and a portion is missing. Clone size and the V and J calls come from that table; the DNA yielded D and trimming. The table shows roughly 99,000 clones, with over 60% occurring only once.

The origin of this receptor is a man between 65 and 85 years old with acute or convalescent COVID-19. This chain joins TRBV6-1 and TRBJ1-5; tentative D call: TRBD1 (6 bases). The sequencing sample was made of peripheral blood. CDR3 protein: CASSEAGGQPQHF. The CDR3, as DNA: TGTGCCAGCAGTGAAGCTGGGGGCCAGCCCCAGCATTTT.